This T cell receptor (beta chain) originates from a study of T cells in Graves' hyperthyroidism and ophthalmopathy. Study-level results: Stable hyperthyroidism was separated from ophthalmopathy by a model based on 13 V-J features. In validation, the model predicted ophthalmopathy. These predictions came a median 6.5 months before onset.

What was amplified from RNA transcripts were TCR beta CDR3 regions. Researchers ran a first-round RT-PCR on the TCR CDR3 using the HTBI primer set. TCRdb passed the multiplex PCR reads through MiXCR, listing each CDR3 protein once. The repertoire holds some 500,000 distinct CDR3 sequences, with approximately 25% as singletons. This clonotype was detected ten times or more. Its antigen is still unknown. Germline-derived CDR1 and CDR2 are DFQATT and SNEGSKA (reference sequence). The CDR3 has 14 residues. Unmatched junction bases numbered 9, after V lost 6 bases and J lost 4 bases. This chain connects TRBV20-1 to TRBJ1-2; 9 positions match TRBD1. The clonotype was recovered from a woman in her thirties with Graves' ophthalmopathy. The sample consisted of blood. The CDR3 protein is CSAGVATGGYGYTF. CDR3 bases: TGCAGTGCCGGCGTCGCGACAGGGGGCTATGGCTACACCTTC.